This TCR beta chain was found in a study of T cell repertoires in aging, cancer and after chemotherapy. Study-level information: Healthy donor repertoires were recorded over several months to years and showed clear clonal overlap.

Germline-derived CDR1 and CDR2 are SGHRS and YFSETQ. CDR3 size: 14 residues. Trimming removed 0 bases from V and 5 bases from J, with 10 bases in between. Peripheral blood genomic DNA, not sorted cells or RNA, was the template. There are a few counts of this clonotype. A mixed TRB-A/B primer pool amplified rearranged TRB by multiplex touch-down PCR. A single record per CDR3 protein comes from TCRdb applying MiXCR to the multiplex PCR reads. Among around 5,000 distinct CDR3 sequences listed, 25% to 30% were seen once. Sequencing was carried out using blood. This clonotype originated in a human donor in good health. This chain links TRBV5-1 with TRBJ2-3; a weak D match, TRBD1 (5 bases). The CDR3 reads CASSLVTEGDTQYF. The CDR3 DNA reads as TGCGCCAGCAGCTTGGTGACAGAAGGAGATACGCAGTATTTT.